This T cell receptor (beta chain) was profiled in a study of sequential checkpoint blockade in melanoma. At the level of the study: Arm A got nivolumab then ipilimumab; arm B the reverse, 1:1.

Generated by immunoSEQ multiplex PCR, the TCRdb table keeps only in-frame clones and is missing some. Counted here are 35,000 to 40,000 clones, roughly 90% occurring once; the ten biggest clones make up approximately 12%. Described treatment: randomized to nivolumab then ipilimumab (arm A) or the reverse (arm B). Sorted cells were live CD3+CD8+, lacking CD19 and CD56, from PBMCs. CDR1 is MNHEY, CDR2 SVGAGI, per germline. J was trimmed by 3 bases and V by 2 bases; bases with no gene match: 8. The CDR3 spans 16 residues. The rearrangement uses TRBV6-5 and TRBJ2-3, with TRBD1 matching over 7 bases. The TCR sequence derives from a human donor with melanoma. The source was CD8+ T cells sorted from blood (inferred from file names), collected from a patient given nivolumab and ipilimumab in sequence. The CDR3 nucleotides read TGTGCCAGCAGTTACAGTCGACAGGGTGGGACAGATACGCAGTATTTT. Encoded protein: CASSYSRQGGTDTQYF.